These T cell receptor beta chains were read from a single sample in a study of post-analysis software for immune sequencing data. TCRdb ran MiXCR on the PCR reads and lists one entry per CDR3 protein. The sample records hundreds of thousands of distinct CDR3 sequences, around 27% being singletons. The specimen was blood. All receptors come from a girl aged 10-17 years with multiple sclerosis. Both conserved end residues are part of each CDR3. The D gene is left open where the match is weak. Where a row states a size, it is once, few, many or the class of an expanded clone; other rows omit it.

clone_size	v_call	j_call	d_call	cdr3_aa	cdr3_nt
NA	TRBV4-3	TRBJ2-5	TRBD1	CASSLQTGQQETQYF	TGCGCCAGCAGCCTGCAAACGGGACAGCAAGAGACCCAGTACTTC
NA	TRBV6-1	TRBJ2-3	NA	CASKSRFLSSTDTQYF	TGTGCCAGCAAGAGCCGATTTCTGAGTAGCACAGATACGCAGTATTTT
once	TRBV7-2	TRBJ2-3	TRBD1	CASSAQSGQITDTQYF	TGTGCCAGCAGCGCACAGTCGGGACAGATCACAGATACGCAGTATTTT
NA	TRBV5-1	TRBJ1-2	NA	CASSLRRGVDTYGYTF	TGCGCCAGCAGCCTGCGGAGGGGGGTTGATACCTATGGCTACACCTTC
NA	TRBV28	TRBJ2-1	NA	CASSSDVQGSYNEQFF	TGTGCCAGCAGTTCCGACGTCCAGGGCTCCTACAATGAGCAGTTCTTC
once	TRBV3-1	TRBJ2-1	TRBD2	CASSPGPGGSFNEQFF	TGTGCCAGCAGCCCGGGCCCTGGCGGGAGTTTCAATGAGCAGTTCTTC
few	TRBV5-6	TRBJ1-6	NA	CASSLVQDSRPLHF	TGTGCCAGCAGCTTGGTACAAGATAGCAGACCCCTCCACTTT
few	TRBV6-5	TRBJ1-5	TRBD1	CASSPRQGPVGQPQHF	TGTGCCAGCAGTCCAAGACAGGGCCCAGTCGGTCAGCCCCAGCATTTT
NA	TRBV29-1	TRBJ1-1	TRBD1	CSGGDRLNTEAFF	TGCAGCGGTGGGGACAGACTGAACACTGAAGCTTTCTTT
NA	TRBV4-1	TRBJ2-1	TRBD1	CASSQEGQGGTYNEQFF	TGCGCCAGCAGCCAAGAGGGACAGGGGGGGACATACAATGAGCAGTTCTTC
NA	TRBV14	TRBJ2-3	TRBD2	CASSQLAGGLIDTQYF	TGTGCCAGCAGCCAGCTAGCGGGGGGCCTTATAGATACGCAGTATTTT
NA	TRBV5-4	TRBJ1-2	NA	CASSFGGQGSHGYTF	TGTGCCAGCAGCTTTGGAGGGCAGGGTTCGCATGGCTACACCTTC
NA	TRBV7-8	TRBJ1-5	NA	CASSLEGPRQPQHF	TGTGCCAGCAGCTTAGAAGGACCCCGGCAGCCCCAGCATTTT
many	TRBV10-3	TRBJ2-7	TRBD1	CATRTGSEQYF	TGTGCCACACGGACAGGGAGCGAGCAGTACTTC
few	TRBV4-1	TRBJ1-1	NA	CASSQEIGRVAEAFF	TGCGCCAGCAGCCAAGAAATTGGGCGAGTGGCTGAAGCTTTCTTT
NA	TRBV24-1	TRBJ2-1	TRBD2	CVTSVSLAAYNEQFF	TGTGTCACCAGTGTGAGTCTAGCGGCTTACAATGAGCAGTTCTTC
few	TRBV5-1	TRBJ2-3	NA	CASSLAAGDTQYF	TGCGCCAGCAGCTTGGCGGCGGGGGATACGCAGTATTTT
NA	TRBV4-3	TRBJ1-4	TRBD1	CASSEWLPSRGLSANEKLFF	TGCGCCAGCAGCGAATGGCTACCCAGCAGGGGGTTGTCGGCTAATGAAAAACTGTTTTTT
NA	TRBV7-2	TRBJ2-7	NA	CASSRITGRYEQYF	TGTGCCAGCAGCAGAATCACAGGGAGGTACGAGCAGTACTTC
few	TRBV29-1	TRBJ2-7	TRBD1	CSVRTGGYYEQYF	TGCAGCGTAAGGACAGGGGGATACTACGAGCAGTACTTC
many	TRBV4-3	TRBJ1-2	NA	CASSQESGAMNYGYTF	TGCGCCAGCAGCCAAGAGTCAGGGGCGATGAACTATGGCTACACCTTC
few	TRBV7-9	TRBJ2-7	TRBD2	CASSLVGGRAYEQYF	TGTGCCAGCAGCTTAGTAGGCGGGAGGGCCTACGAGCAGTACTTC
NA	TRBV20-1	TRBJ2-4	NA	CSAPRTKNIQYF	TGCAGTGCCCCCCGGACGAAAAACATTCAGTACTTC
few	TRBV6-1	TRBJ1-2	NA	CASSEARVAKGYTF	TGTGCCAGCAGTGAAGCTAGAGTGGCGAAGGGCTACACCTTC
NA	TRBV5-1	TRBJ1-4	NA	CASSERDREKLFF	TGCGCCAGCAGCGAACGGGACCGTGAAAAACTGTTTTTT
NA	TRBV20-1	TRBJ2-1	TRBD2	CSASRFSGRDENEQFF	TGCAGTGCTTCCAGATTTAGCGGGAGGGACGAAAATGAGCAGTTCTTC
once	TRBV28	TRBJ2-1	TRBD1	CASSWTGGYNEQFF	TGTGCCAGCAGCTGGACAGGGGGATACAATGAGCAGTTCTTC
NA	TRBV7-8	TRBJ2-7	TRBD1	CASSHRGPSEQYF	TGTGCCAGCAGCCACAGGGGCCCCAGCGAGCAGTACTTC
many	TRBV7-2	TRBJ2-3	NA	CASSPRTGRGDTQYF	TGTGCCAGCAGCCCACGGACAGGGAGGGGAGATACGCAGTATTTT
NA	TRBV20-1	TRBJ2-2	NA	CSARDGARGTGELFF	TGCAGTGCTAGAGATGGGGCTCGGGGCACCGGGGAGCTGTTTTTT
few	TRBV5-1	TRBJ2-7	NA	CASSLWGSYEQYF	TGCGCCAGCAGCCTATGGGGTTCCTACGAGCAGTACTTC
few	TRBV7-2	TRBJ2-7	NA	CASSFDRLPSYEQYF	TGTGCCAGCAGCTTCGACAGGCTCCCCTCCTACGAGCAGTACTTC
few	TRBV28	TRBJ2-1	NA	CASSLRGGQFF	TGTGCCAGCAGTTTGAGAGGGGGGCAGTTCTTC
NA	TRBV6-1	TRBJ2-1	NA	CASSEFSPADEQFF	TGTGCCAGCAGTGAATTTTCACCGGCCGATGAGCAGTTCTTC
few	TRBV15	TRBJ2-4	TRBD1	CATSRGETGSSSENIQYF	TGTGCCACCAGCAGAGGGGAGACAGGGTCCTCATCCGAAAACATTCAGTACTTC
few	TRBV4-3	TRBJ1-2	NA	CASSQGPETNYGYTF	TGCGCCAGCAGCCAAGGGCCGGAGACTAACTATGGCTACACCTTC
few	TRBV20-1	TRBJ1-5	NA	CSATGSHYSNQPQHF	TGCAGTGCAACAGGGTCCCATTATAGCAATCAGCCCCAGCATTTT
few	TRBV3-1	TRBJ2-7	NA	CASSGGGETYEQYF	TGTGCCAGCAGTGGAGGTGGGGAGACCTACGAGCAGTACTTC
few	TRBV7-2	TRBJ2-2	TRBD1	CASSPRGQTNTGELFF	TGTGCCAGCAGCCCTCGGGGACAGACGAACACCGGGGAGCTGTTTTTT
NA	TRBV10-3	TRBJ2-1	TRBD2	CAISALAGGSVGSYNEQFF	TGTGCCATCAGCGCACTAGCGGGAGGCTCCGTTGGCTCCTACAATGAGCAGTTCTTC
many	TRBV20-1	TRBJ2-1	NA	CSALGSYNEQFF	TGCAGTGCTCTCGGGAGCTACAATGAGCAGTTCTTC
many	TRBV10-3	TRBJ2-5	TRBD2	CATRTSGPPETQYF	TGTGCCACCCGGACTAGCGGCCCCCCTGAGACCCAGTACTTC
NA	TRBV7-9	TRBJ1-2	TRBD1	CASSFGQGGDGYTF	TGTGCCAGCAGCTTCGGACAGGGGGGGGATGGCTACACCTTC
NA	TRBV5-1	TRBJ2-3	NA	CASSTDGSTDTQYF	TGCGCCAGCAGCACGGACGGAAGCACAGATACGCAGTATTTT
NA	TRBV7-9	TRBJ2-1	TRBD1	CASRRQGLDEQFF	TGTGCCAGCAGGAGACAGGGGTTAGATGAGCAGTTCTTC
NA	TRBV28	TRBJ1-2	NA	CASSRGRGPNGYTF	TGTGCCAGCAGCCGCGGACGAGGCCCCAATGGCTACACCTTC
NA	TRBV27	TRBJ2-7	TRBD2	CASSLRRDYYEQYF	TGTGCCAGCAGTTTGAGGCGGGACTACTACGAGCAGTACTTC
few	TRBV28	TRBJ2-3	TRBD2	CASRIAGPSTDTQYF	TGTGCCAGCAGAATAGCGGGTCCGAGCACAGATACGCAGTATTTT
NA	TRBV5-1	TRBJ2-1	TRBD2	CASSFGLAGTFYNEQFF	TGCGCCAGCAGCTTCGGACTAGCGGGGACCTTCTACAATGAGCAGTTCTTC
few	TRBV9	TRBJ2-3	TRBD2	CASSVGGRETDTQYF	TGTGCCAGCAGCGTAGGCGGGAGAGAGACAGATACGCAGTATTTT
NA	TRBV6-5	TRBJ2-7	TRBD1	CASSFTGTASYEQYF	TGTGCCAGCAGTTTTACCGGGACAGCTTCCTACGAGCAGTACTTC
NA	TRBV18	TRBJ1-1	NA	CASSPSGTLDTEAFF	TGTGCCAGCTCACCATCGGGGACATTGGACACTGAAGCTTTCTTT
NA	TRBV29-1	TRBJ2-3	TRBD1	CSLNPGLTGGGTQYF	TGCAGCTTAAATCCGGGGCTTACAGGGGGTGGTACGCAGTATTTT